Included here is one T cell receptor beta chain sequence, with context. This specimen comes from a study of blood T cell repertoires in COVID-19. About the study: PBMCs, B-cell-depleted T cells, or T cells provided the cDNA or gDNA that made up the material.

In the authors' methods: Counts of nucleated cells, estimated from reference gene primer amplification, were obtained. Clones were sequenced by immunoSEQ multiplex PCR, and TCRdb holds only the in-frame ones, with some missing. The V and J calls and clone size were taken over from that table, and D and trimming were inferred from the DNA. The sample lists 110,000 to 150,000 clones; around 82% were seen once. Self-reported history from a screening survey and questionnaire set each donor's cohort. The CDR3 is 14 amino acids. Germline V CDR1 and CDR2: LGHDT, YNNKEL (reference sequence). The V end was cut by 0 bases, the J end by 4 bases, with 6 bases between.

The origin of this receptor is a woman between 50 and 59 years old who had recovered from COVID-19. Sequenced material: PBMCs or T cells enriched from blood (not recorded which). This chain joins TRBV3-1 (or the pseudogene TRBV3-2) and TRBJ1-4; D call uncertain. CDR3 sequence reads: CASSQEAVNEKLFF. The CDR3, as DNA: TGTGCCAGCAGCCAAGAGGCCGTTAATGAAAAACTGTTTTTT.